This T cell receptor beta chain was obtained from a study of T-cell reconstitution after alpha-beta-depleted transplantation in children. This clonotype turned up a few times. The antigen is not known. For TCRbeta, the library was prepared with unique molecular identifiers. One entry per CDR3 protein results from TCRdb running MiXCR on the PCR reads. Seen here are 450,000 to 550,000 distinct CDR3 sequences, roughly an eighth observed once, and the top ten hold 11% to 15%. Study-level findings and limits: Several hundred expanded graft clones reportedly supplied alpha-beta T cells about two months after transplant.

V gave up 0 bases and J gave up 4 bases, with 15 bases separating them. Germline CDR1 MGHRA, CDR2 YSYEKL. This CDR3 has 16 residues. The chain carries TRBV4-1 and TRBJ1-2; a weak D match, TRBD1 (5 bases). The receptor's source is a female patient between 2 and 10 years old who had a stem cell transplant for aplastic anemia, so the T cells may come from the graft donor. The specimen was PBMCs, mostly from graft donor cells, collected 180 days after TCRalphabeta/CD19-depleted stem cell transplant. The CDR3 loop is CASSQDQAGRPYGYTF. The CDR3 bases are TGCGCCAGCAGCCAAGATCAGGCAGGGCGTCCCTATGGCTACACCTTC.